This T cell receptor (beta chain) is drawn from a study of T cell responses to AZD1222 COVID-19 vaccine. With regard to this clone: Its antigen is as yet unknown.

V lost 2 bases and J 6 bases, leaving 10 bases between the germline ends. CDR3 length: 13 amino acids. The germline V gene encodes CDR1 MNHEY and CDR2 SVGEGT. Measured with immunoSEQ multiplex PCR; TCRdb has only the in-frame clones, and not every one. This sample yields 90,000 to 150,000 clones, of which approximately 90% are seen a single time; approximately 3.5% belongs to the top ten. General observations from the study: Just five or six AZD1222 recipients were seropositive at baseline. Vaccine-associated CD4 TCRs spanned spike, dominant at 160-218 and 743-854.

The chain recombines TRBV6-2 or TRBV6-3 with TRBJ1-2; D not certain. Material: peripheral blood, obtained on day 0 of AZD1222 vaccination. The TCR sequence derives from an adult in good health. The CDR3 spells CASSYPAGDGYTF. Written as DNA, the CDR3 is TGTGCCAGCAGTTACCCGGCAGGAGATGGCTACACCTTC.